The 31 T cell receptor beta chains given below trace back to one sample, sequenced in a study of T cells in Graves' hyperthyroidism and ophthalmopathy. The source material, RNA transcripts, was used to amplify TCR beta CDR3 regions. A set of HTBI primers served as the primers for a first-round RT-PCR of the TCR CDR3. TCRdb reprocessed the multiplex PCR reads via MiXCR and lists one record per CDR3 protein. This table has under 700,000 distinct CDR3 sequences, about half appearing once. Sequenced material: peripheral blood or thyroid tissue (not recorded which). All receptors derive from a woman between 18 and 29 years old with Graves' hyperthyroidism.

This clonotype has more than one count but fewer than ten. This chain uses TRBV11-2 with TRBJ1-6, with D possibly being TRBD1 (5 bases). Trimming removed 5 bases from V and 7 bases from J, with 15 bases in between. Per the germline V gene, CDR1 is SGHAT and CDR2 is FQNNGV. CDR3 size: 15 residues. In nucleotides, the CDR3 is TGTGCCAGCAGCCAAAGGTCAAAGGGGAATTCACCCCTCCACTTT. Its protein product is CASSQRSKGNSPLHF.

The genes are TRBV24-1 and TRBJ1-1, with D hard to call. Between the trimmed V and J ends, which lost 4 bases and 11 bases, there was a span of 16 bases. CDR3 length equals 13 residues. Germline-derived CDR1 and CDR2 are KGHDR and SFDVKD. CDR3 amino acids: CATSDRDAPGAFF. The CDR3 DNA reads TGTGCCACCAGTGACCGAGATGCCCCCGGGGCTTTCTTT.

This clonotype occurred many times. V usage is TRBV7-8 and J usage is TRBJ1-2, with D unclear. The CDR3 has 13 amino acids. The V end was cut by 1 base, the J end by 7 bases, with 10 bases between. The germline V gene has CDR1 SGHVS and CDR2 FQNEAQ. CDR3: CASSLGPQAGYTF. As DNA, the CDR3 is TGTGCCAGCAGCTTAGGCCCCCAGGCTGGCTACACCTTC.

This clonotype was seen only a few times. The rearrangement links TRBV4-1 to TRBJ1-6; 7 positions match TRBD1. V was clipped by 0 bases and J by 6 bases; unmatched bases: 5. Per the germline V gene, CDR1 is MGHRA and CDR2 is YSYEKL. This CDR3 is built from 16 residues. The CDR3 DNA reads TGCGCCAGCAGCCAAGAGTTGGCAGGGGGTAATTCACCCCTCCACTTT. It is translated as CASSQELAGGNSPLHF.

Turning to this clonotype: A much bigger clone sits one base away, suggesting this may be a read error. The rearrangement joins TRBV10-3 to TRBJ1-1; D remains ambiguous. CDR1 and CDR2 (germline): ENHRY, SYGVKD. The length of the CDR3 is 16 residues. Trimming removed 4 bases from V and 3 bases from J, with 18 bases in between. The CDR3 nucleotides are TGTGCCATCAGTGGGTTTCTGAAGGGAGGAGACACTGAAGCTTTCTTT. Amino acid sequence: CAISGFLKGGDTEAFF.

The V gene is TRBV19, the J gene TRBJ1-5, with D possibly being TRBD1 (6 bases). V was clipped by 3 bases and J by 14 bases, with 17 bases between them. This CDR3 comprises 13 residues. Looked up from germline, CDR1 is LNHDA and CDR2 is SQIVND (reference sequence). CDR3 in amino acids: CASSMVQGGYEHF. Here the CDR3 DNA reads TGTGCCAGTAGTATGGTACAGGGCGGGTACGAGCATTTT.

This clonotype was detected only a few times. The chain uses TRBV6-6 and TRBJ1-5; D ambiguous. Germline CDR1 MNHNY, CDR2 SVGAGI (reference sequence). V was shortened by 0 bases and J by 0 bases, with 3 bases between the two germline ends. The CDR3 is 14 amino acids. The CDR3 DNA is TGTGCCAGCAGTTACTCGAGTAGCAATCAGCCCCAGCATTTT. Translating gives CASSYSSSNQPQHF.

The chain has TRBV15 and TRBJ2-2; D possibly corresponds to TRBD2 (5 bases). With 7 bases removed from V and 3 bases from J, the gap between germline ends came to 18 bases. Germline CDR1 reads LNHNV; CDR2 reads YYDKDF (reference sequence). The CDR3 length is 16 residues. The CDR3 region is CATKFGGSFDTGELFF. CDR3 in DNA: TGTGCCACCAAGTTCGGTGGGAGTTTCGACACCGGGGAGCTGTTTTTT.

The gene calls are TRBV25-1 and TRBJ1-1, with TRBD1 identical over 9 bases. V was pared by 4 bases and J by 3 bases, with 6 bases of the junction left unmatched. CDR1 and CDR2 from the germline V gene are MGHDK and SYGVNS. This CDR3 contains 15 residues. DNA of the CDR3: TGTGCCAGCAGTGGCACAGGGGGCATTGACACTGAAGCTTTCTTT. As protein: CASSGTGGIDTEAFF.

The sample holds a few counts of this clonotype. This sequence joins TRBV20-1 and TRBJ1-1; the match to TRBD1 covers 9 bases. The CDR3 has 13 residues. Germline CDR1 DFQATT, CDR2 SNEGSKA (reference sequence). Trimming cost V 5 bases and J 4 bases; bases outside gene matches: 5. The CDR3 here is CSAPGTGFTEAFF. The CDR3 DNA sequence: TGCAGTGCTCCCGGGACAGGGTTCACTGAAGCTTTCTTT.

The rearrangement joins TRBV20-1 to TRBJ2-7; TRBD1 matches at 8 bases. The CDR3 totals 13 residues. The germline CDR1 and CDR2 sequences are DFQATT and SNEGSKA (reference sequence). Trimming took 3 bases from V and 5 from J; bases not matched to a gene: 6. The DNA of the CDR3 is TGCAGTGCTAGTACGGCAGGGGGCCACGAGCAGTACTTC. Translated: CSASTAGGHEQYF.

The chain employs TRBV2 and TRBJ1-4; TRBD1 is a possible D gene (5 bases). Germline CDR1 reads SNHLY; CDR2 reads FYNNEI. The CDR3 sequence is 16 residues long. The V and J ends lost 5 bases and 0 bases respectively, with 13 bases between them. CDR3 protein: CASSPGMGATNEKLFF. DNA for the CDR3: TGTGCCAGCAGTCCAGGGATGGGTGCAACTAATGAAAAACTGTTTTTT. Looking up the rest from reference TRBV2 and TRBJ1-4 gives the full variable domain: EPEVTQTPSHQVTQMGQEVILRCVPISNHLYFYWYRQILGQKVEFLVSFYNNEISEKSEIFDDQFSVERPDGSNFTLKIRSTKLEDSAMYFCASSPGMGATNEKLFFGSGTQLSVL.

V usage is TRBV20-1 and J usage is TRBJ2-7; 13 positions agree with TRBD2. J was trimmed by 2 bases and V by 3 bases; bases with no gene match: 10. The germline V gene has CDR1 DFQATT and CDR2 SNEGSKA (reference sequence). CDR3 length: 17 amino acids. The CDR3, as DNA: TGCAGTGCTAGGCCCGGGACTAGCGGGACCCTAGCCTACGAGCAGTACTTC. Amino acid sequence: CSARPGTSGTLAYEQYF.

A few counts support this clonotype. CDR3 sequence reads: CASSLSLAGGTYEQYF. As DNA, the CDR3 is TGCGCCAGCAGCTTGTCTTTAGCGGGAGGTACCTACGAGCAGTACTTC. The V call is TRBV5-1, the J call TRBJ2-7, with TRBD2 matching over 10 bases. The germline V gene has CDR1 SGHRS and CDR2 YFSETQ. The V and J ends lost 1 base and 2 bases, in that order; junction bases with no gene match: 6. The CDR3 length is 16 residues.

This clonotype was seen many times. V gene TRBV2 combines with J gene TRBJ1-1; the D gene is possibly TRBD1 (6 bases). Germline V gives CDR1 SNHLY, CDR2 FYNNEI. There are 10 residues in the CDR3. The V end lost 10 bases, the J end lost 8 bases, and 11 bases lay between the germline ends. The CDR3 region has the DNA TGTGCCACTCTCAGGGGAGAAGCTTTCTTT. This gives the protein CATLRGEAFF.

This clonotype occurred a few times. The rearrangement uses TRBV2 and TRBJ2-7; perhaps TRBD2 as D (5 bases). Trimming cost V 3 bases and J 2 bases, with 17 bases left between them. The germline V gene has CDR1 SNHLY and CDR2 FYNNEI. CDR3 length: 16 amino acids. The CDR3 loop reads CASSEWETSGPYEQYF. In DNA, the CDR3 is TGTGCCAGCAGTGAGTGGGAGACCTCGGGCCCCTACGAGCAGTACTTC.

This clonotype has just a few counts. Just one base apart from a much larger clone, this may be a read error. The chain is built from TRBV2 and TRBJ1-5; 7 nucleotides agree with TRBD1. The CDR3 has 14 amino acids. Germline lookup yields CDR1 SNHLY and CDR2 FYNNEI. V shed 6 bases and J 0 bases; nucleotides not matched to a gene: 2. CDR3 amino acids: CASRGDSSNQPQHF. The DNA for the CDR3 is TGTGCCAGCAGGGGGGACAGTAGCAATCAGCCCCAGCATTTT.

The chain recombines TRBV25-1 with TRBJ1-1; unclear D gene. The V gene lost 6 bases and the J gene lost 3 bases, with 14 bases spanning the gap. CDR3 length: 14 residues. Germline V gives CDR1 MGHDK, CDR2 SYGVNS. The DNA of the CDR3 is TGTGCCAGCAGGGAGGGTTGGGTCGACACTGAAGCTTTCTTT. It is translated as CASREGWVDTEAFF.

As for this clonotype: Its ends do not fully match the called genes, so a read error is possible. For the CDR3, the DNA is TGTGCCAGCAGTGAAGTTGGGGAAGAGACCCAGCACTTC. Translating it yields CASSEVGEETQHF. The V call is TRBV6-6, the J call TRBJ2-5; D is undetermined. This CDR3 comprises 13 residues. In germline, CDR1 is MNHNY, CDR2 SVGAGI (reference sequence).

The table lists this clonotype with many counts. The V call is TRBV7-9, the J call TRBJ1-1; D might be TRBD1 (6 bases). Germline V gene lookup returns CDR1 SEHNR and CDR2 FQNEAQ (reference sequence). This CDR3 region has 13 residues. The germline V and J ends were trimmed by 7 bases and 4 bases, with 13 bases remaining between them. This chain's CDR3 is CASIKQGGTEAFF. Written as DNA, the CDR3 is TGTGCCAGCATTAAACAGGGTGGCACTGAAGCTTTCTTT.

The rearrangement links TRBV29-1 to TRBJ1-1; possible D gene TRBD1, 5 bases. Trimming left V 8 bases short and J 1 base short, with 8 bases between. There are 11 residues in the CDR3. Germline V lookup: CDR1 SQVTM, CDR2 ANQGSEA. As DNA, the CDR3 is TGCAGCTTGGGGCCGAACACTGAAGCTTTCTTT. Protein: CSLGPNTEAFF.

The table lists this clonotype with a count of one. The chain carries TRBV20-1 and TRBJ2-5; D is possibly TRBD1 (6 bases). Germline CDR1 reads DFQATT; CDR2 reads SNEGSKA (reference sequence). V lost 8 bases and J 2 bases, leaving 15 bases between the germline ends. The CDR3 sequence is 13 residues long. The CDR3 loop reads CSCTGKFQETQYF. The CDR3 DNA reads TGCAGTTGTACAGGGAAATTTCAAGAGACCCAGTACTTC.

For this clonotype: A clone one base away is much larger, so this may be a read error. The rearrangement links TRBV14 to TRBJ2-7; D unresolved. The CDR3 has 13 residues. CDR1 and CDR2 from the germline V gene are SGHDN and FVKESK. Trimming stripped 2 bases from V and 6 bases from J, with 11 bases between. The CDR3 loop is CASSQFRLAEQYF. In DNA, the CDR3 is TGTGCCAGCAGCCAATTCCGCTTAGCCGAGCAGTACTTC.

The chain is built from TRBV25-1 and TRBJ1-2; 7 nucleotides align to TRBD1. CDR1 MGHDK and CDR2 SYGVNS come from the germline V gene. Unmatched junction bases numbered 12, after V lost 6 bases and J lost 2 bases. The CDR3 sequence is 16 residues long. The CDR3 nucleotides read TGTGCCAGCAGCCGCTTTTGGACAGGAGCGAACTATGGCTACACCTTC. Protein: CASSRFWTGANYGYTF.

This clonotype was found many times. V is TRBV7-8 and J is TRBJ2-7; no reliable D call. This CDR3 contains 15 residues. Per germline, CDR1 SGHVS and CDR2 FQNEAQ. Trimming took 6 bases from V and 3 from J, leaving 18 bases between them. DNA for the CDR3: TGTGCCAGCAGTCCCCACTACAGCCCGAACTACGAGCAGTACTTC. It is translated as CASSPHYSPNYEQYF.

The J gene is TRBJ1-2, the V gene TRBV2; 9 bases align to TRBD1. Germline CDR1 reads SNHLY; CDR2 reads FYNNEI. This CDR3 spans 13 amino acids. J lost 5 bases, V lost 6 bases, and 4 bases had no gene match. The CDR3 protein is CASRADRGYGYTF. The CDR3 bases are TGTGCCAGCAGGGCGGACAGGGGATATGGCTACACCTTC.

The chain recombines TRBV12-3 or TRBV12-4 with TRBJ2-7; possibly TRBD1 for D (6 bases). Trimming left V 6 bases short and J 1 base short, with 13 bases between. The length of the CDR3 is 14 residues. The CDR3 nucleotides read TGTGCCAGCAGAACAGGACAGAGATCCTACGAGCAGTACTTC. It translates to CASRTGQRSYEQYF.

The chain couples TRBV6-5 to TRBJ2-7; D is ambiguous. V lost 4 bases and J lost 2, with 12 bases in between. The CDR3 is 14 amino acids. Germline V gives CDR1 MNHEY, CDR2 SVGAGI. CDR3 DNA sequence: TGTGCCAGCAGTTCCCTCGGGCTAGCCTACGAGCAGTACTTC. Translating it yields CASSSLGLAYEQYF.

The chain uses TRBV15 and TRBJ1-2; perhaps TRBD1 as D (5 bases). CDR3 length equals 14 residues. Trimming cost V 0 bases and J 7 bases, with 12 bases left between them. In germline, CDR1 is LNHNV, CDR2 YYDKDF (reference sequence). This chain's CDR3 is CATSRDLVGAGYTF. CDR3 DNA sequence: TGTGCCACCAGCAGAGATTTAGTAGGGGCTGGCTACACCTTC.

The CDR3 region has the DNA TGTGCCAGCACCTCCGTGAGGGGGCTGAACACTGAAGCTTTCTTT. Its protein is CASTSVRGLNTEAFF. The rearrangement joins TRBV7-3 to TRBJ1-1; 7 bases align to TRBD1. J gave up 0 bases and V 7 bases, and 8 bases lay outside the gene matches. Germline V gene lookup returns CDR1 SGHTA and CDR2 FQGTGA. The CDR3 consists of 15 residues. The whole variable domain, filled in from reference TRBV7-3 and TRBJ1-1, reads GAGVSQTPSNKVTEKGKYVELRCDPISGHTALYWYRQSLGQGPEFLIYFQGTGAADDSGLPNDRFFAVRPEGSVSTLKIQRTERGDSAVYLCASTSVRGLNTEAFFGQGTRLTVV.

About this clonotype itself: A junction end diverges from the germline sequence, so it may reflect a read error. J is TRBJ1-1 and V is TRBV9; D perhaps matches TRBD1 (5 bases). The length of the CDR3 is 14 residues. Germline V gene lookup returns CDR1 SGDLS and CDR2 YYNGEE. The CDR3 DNA reads as TGTGCCAGCAGCGTAGAAGGGACGAACACTGAAGCTTCCTTT. It specifies CASSVEGTNTEASF.